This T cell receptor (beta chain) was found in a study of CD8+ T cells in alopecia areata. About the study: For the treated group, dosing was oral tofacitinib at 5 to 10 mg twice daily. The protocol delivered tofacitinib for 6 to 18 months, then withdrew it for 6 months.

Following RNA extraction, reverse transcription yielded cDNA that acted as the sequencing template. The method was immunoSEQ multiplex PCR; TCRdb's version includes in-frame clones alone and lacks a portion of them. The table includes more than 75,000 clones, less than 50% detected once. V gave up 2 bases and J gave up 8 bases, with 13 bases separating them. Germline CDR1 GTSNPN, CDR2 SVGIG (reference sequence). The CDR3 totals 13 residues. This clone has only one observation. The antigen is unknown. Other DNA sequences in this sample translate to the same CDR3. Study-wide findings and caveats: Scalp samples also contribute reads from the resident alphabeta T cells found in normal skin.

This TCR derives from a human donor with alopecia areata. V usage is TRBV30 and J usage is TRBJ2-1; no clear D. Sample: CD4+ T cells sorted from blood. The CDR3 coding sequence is TGTGCCTGGAGTCCCCTTTTGGGCGATGAGCAGTTCTTC. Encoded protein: CAWSPLLGDEQFF. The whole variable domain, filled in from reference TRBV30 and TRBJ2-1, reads SQTIHQWPATLVQPVGSPLSLECTVEGTSNPNLYWYRQAAGRGLQLLFYSVGIGQISSEVPQNLSASRPQDRQFILSSKKLLLSDSGFYLCAWSPLLGDEQFFGPGTRLTVL.